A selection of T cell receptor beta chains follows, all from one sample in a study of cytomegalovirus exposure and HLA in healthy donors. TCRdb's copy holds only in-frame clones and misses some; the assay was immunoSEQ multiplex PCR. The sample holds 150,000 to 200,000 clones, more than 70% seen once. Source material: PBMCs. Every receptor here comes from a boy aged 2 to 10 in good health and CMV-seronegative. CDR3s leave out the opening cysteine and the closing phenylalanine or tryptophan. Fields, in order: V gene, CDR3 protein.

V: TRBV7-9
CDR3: ASSLDEGVGEQY

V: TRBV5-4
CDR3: ASSSSRTGRVEQF

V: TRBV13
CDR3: ASSLQGILNPSSYNEQF

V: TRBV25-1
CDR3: ASSEAGAETEAF

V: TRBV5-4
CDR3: ASSHDSGTDTQY

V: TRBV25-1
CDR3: ASSDTGSTGNTIY

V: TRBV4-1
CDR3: ASSQDMEGVLEKLF

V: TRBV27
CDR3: ASSPIRRTGYEKLF

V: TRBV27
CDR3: ASGALAGDGTGELF

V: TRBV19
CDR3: ASTGRDGYT

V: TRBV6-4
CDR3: ASSNTGEAEAF

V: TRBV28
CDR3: ASTPGTAPYEQY

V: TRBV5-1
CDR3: ASSPVLAGNEQF

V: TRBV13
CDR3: ASSLRDFQETQY

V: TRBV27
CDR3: ASSLILAGNEQF

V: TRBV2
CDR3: ASSEVGWGSTDTQY

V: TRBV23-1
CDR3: ASSHFFGSNQPQH

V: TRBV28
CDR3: ASSRDRGTHQPQH

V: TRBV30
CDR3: AWSVRFEGGDREKLF

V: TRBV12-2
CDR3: ASRLGLPSNQPQH

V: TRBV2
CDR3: ASLSAYGGTEAF

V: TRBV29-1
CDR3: SVQENRGPGTDTQY

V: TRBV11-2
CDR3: ASSFLDRTGELF

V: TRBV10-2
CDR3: ASRKASGISETQY

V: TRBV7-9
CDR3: ASSFQTRSNEQF

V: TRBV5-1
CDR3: ASSLEGARSTGELF

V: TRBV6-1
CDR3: ASSEVGGQGADTQY

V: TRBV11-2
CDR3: ASSPRLKLLAKNIQY

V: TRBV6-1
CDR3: ASVGNEQF

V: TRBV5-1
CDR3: ASSLGTSGSHEQF

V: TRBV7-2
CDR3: ASSLGEGPDTQY

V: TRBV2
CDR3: ASRVTGEVSSDTQY

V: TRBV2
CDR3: ASSENREETQY

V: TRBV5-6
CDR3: ASSFGNPGLPYEQY

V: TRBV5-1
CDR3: ASSLVAGADTEAF

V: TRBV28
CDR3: ASSITSGRVYNEQF

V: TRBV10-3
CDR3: AIRLSTAGNTEAF

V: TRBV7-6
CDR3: ASSLTENEQY

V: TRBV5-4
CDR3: ASSLEQSVGGHGYT

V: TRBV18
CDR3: ASSPGQGHNQPQH